These 27 T cell receptor beta chains originate from one sample sequenced in a study of blood T cells in healthy people across ages. Primed by a sample-barcoded 5' primer and a J-beta primer mix, a second PCR proceeded for about 7 to 12 cycles. TCRdb redid the calling of the 5' RACE reads with MiXCR, one entry per CDR3 protein. The table records around 1,100,000 distinct CDR3 sequences, around two fifths of them present only once. The sequencing input was blood. The receptors come from a man aged 18 to 30 in good health.

This sequence joins TRBV30 and TRBJ2-3, with D possibly called TRBD1 or TRBD2 (5 bases each). Germline V gene lookup returns CDR1 GTSNPN and CDR2 SVGIG (reference sequence). Deletions cut 8 bases from V and 0 bases from J, with 15 bases between. The CDR3 loop spans 14 amino acids. The CDR3 loop is CASDSRLSTDTQYF. CDR3 coding DNA: TGTGCCAGCGACAGCAGACTAAGCACAGATACGCAGTATTTT.

The rearrangement links TRBV11-2 to TRBJ2-7; D remains ambiguous. The CDR3 totals 15 residues. The germline gives CDR1 SGHAT, CDR2 FQNNGV. The V end was cut by 0 bases, the J end by 3 bases, with 12 bases between. The CDR3 sequence is CASSLDHGVLYEQYF. Here the CDR3 DNA reads TGTGCCAGCAGCTTAGATCACGGCGTTCTCTACGAGCAGTACTTC.

The chain links TRBV9 to TRBJ2-5; the match to TRBD1 covers 8 bases. CDR1 and CDR2 from the germline V gene are SGDLS and YYNGEE. The V segment lost 2 bases and the J segment 5 bases; nucleotides outside the gene matches: 5. The CDR3 is made up of 14 amino acids. The CDR3 loop reads CASSVKTGVETQYF. The CDR3 coding sequence is TGTGCCAGCAGCGTCAAGACAGGGGTCGAGACCCAGTACTTC.

The CDR3: CASTGAVGTEAFF. For the CDR3, the DNA is TGTGCCAGCACTGGGGCAGTCGGCACTGAAGCTTTCTTT. This chain joins TRBV6-6 and TRBJ1-1; D perhaps matches TRBD1 (5 bases). The V and J ends lost 7 bases and 4 bases respectively, with 13 bases between them. The CDR3 runs 13 residues. Germline V lookup: CDR1 MNHNY, CDR2 SVGAGI (reference sequence).

Worth noting for this clonotype: Germline is not matched at one junction end, which may reflect a read error. The V and J genes are TRBV12-3 or TRBV12-4 and TRBJ2-3, with D maybe TRBD1 (5 bases). The CDR3 contains 15 residues. Here the CDR3 DNA reads TGTCCCAGCACCCTAAGGGAACAGGTTTCAGATACGCAGTATTTT. Residues: CPSTLREQVSDTQYF.

This clonotype was seen many times. The chain couples TRBV20-1 to TRBJ1-2; D might be TRBD1 (6 bases). Trimming shortened V by 4 bases and J by 9 bases, and 15 bases separated the two germline ends. Germline V gene lookup returns CDR1 DFQATT and CDR2 SNEGSKA (reference sequence). The CDR3 contains 12 residues. The CDR3 here is CSATRPGTSYTF. The CDR3 DNA sequence: TGCAGTGCTACCCGTCCCGGGACAAGCTACACCTTC.

This clonotype showed up just a few times. The chain couples TRBV4-2 to TRBJ1-6; TRBD1 matches at 7 bases. The CDR3 has 18 amino acids. V shed 0 bases and J 4 bases; nucleotides not matched to a gene: 9. Germline CDR1 LGHNA, CDR2 YNFKEQ. CDR3 region: CASSQDQGRGRYNSPLHF. The CDR3 DNA sequence: TGTGCCAGCAGCCAAGATCAAGGCAGGGGGAGATATAATTCACCCCTCCACTTT.

This clonotype was observed a few times. The rearrangement joins TRBV20-1 to TRBJ2-7, with D possibly being TRBD1 (6 bases). V gave up 6 bases and J gave up 3 bases, with 15 bases separating them. Germline V gene lookup returns CDR1 DFQATT and CDR2 SNEGSKA (reference sequence). The CDR3 runs 13 residues. CDR3 amino acids: CSAGLTGRYEQYF. The CDR3 DNA reads as TGCAGTGCAGGCCTGACAGGCCGCTACGAGCAGTACTTC.

The chain employs TRBV20-1 and TRBJ1-4; TRBD1 aligns across 8 bases. The germline V gene has CDR1 DFQATT and CDR2 SNEGSKA (reference sequence). The junction had 8 bases not matched to a gene; V was cut back by 6 bases and J by 8 bases. This CDR3 region has 13 residues. In nucleotides, the CDR3 is TGCAGTGCCGGGGACAGGTTGGGGGAAAAACTGTTTTTT. It yields the protein CSAGDRLGEKLFF.

The J gene is TRBJ1-1, the V gene TRBV5-1; the D gene is possibly TRBD1 (6 bases). Trimming took off 4 bases at V and 3 bases at J, with 13 bases between the two ends. The CDR3 runs 14 residues. Germline lookup yields CDR1 SGHRS and CDR2 YFSETQ. Here the CDR3 DNA reads TGCGCCAGCAGCGCCCAGGCAGGGGACACTGAAGCTTTCTTT. It codes for CASSAQAGDTEAFF.

This clonotype was picked up many times. The gene calls are TRBV20-1 and TRBJ1-2; a possible D gene is TRBD1 (5 bases). Germline values: CDR1 DFQATT, CDR2 SNEGSKA (reference sequence). The CDR3 spans 12 residues. V lost 6 bases, J lost 3 bases, and 11 bases lay in between. For the CDR3, the DNA is TGCAGTGCCACAGACAGTTACTATGGCTACACCTTC. This translates into CSATDSYYGYTF.

V gene TRBV15 combines with J gene TRBJ2-2, with unresolved D. Deletions cut 3 bases from V and 5 bases from J, with 10 bases between. This CDR3 region has 14 residues. Germline loops: CDR1 LNHNV, CDR2 YYDKDF (reference sequence). The CDR3, as DNA: TGTGCCACCAGCAGCCCCACGGAAACCGGGGAGCTGTTTTTT. Residues: CATSSPTETGELFF.

This clonotype was detected only a few times. Written as DNA, the CDR3 is TGTGCCAGCAGTGAAGCGCTTCGATGGGCTGACTACGAGCAGTACTTC. Its protein product is CASSEALRWADYEQYF. The J gene is TRBJ2-4, the V gene TRBV6-1; D ambiguous. The J call may be wrong; the DNA end is better matched by TRBJ2-7. Germline V gene sequence: CDR1 MNHNS, CDR2 SASEGT. The CDR3 has 16 amino acids.

This clonotype was seen a handful of times. The genes are TRBV5-5 and TRBJ2-5, with D perhaps TRBD2 (5 bases). The CDR3 has 14 amino acids. Germline V gives CDR1 SGHKS, CDR2 YYEKEE (reference sequence). V was shortened by 0 bases and J by 5 bases, with 11 bases between the two germline ends. CDR3 region: CASSLEASSETQYF. DNA of the CDR3: TGTGCCAGCAGCTTGGAGGCTAGCAGTGAGACCCAGTACTTC.

This rearrangement joins TRBV27 to TRBJ1-4; perhaps TRBD1 as D (6 bases). The CDR3 covers 15 residues. The V gene lost 6 bases and the J gene lost 11 bases, with 22 bases spanning the gap. The germline CDR1 and CDR2 sequences are MNHEY and SMNVEV (reference sequence). The CDR3 DNA sequence: TGTGCCAGCAGAGGGGGGGCCAGGGAGTTTGGGAAACTGTTTTTT. Amino acid sequence: CASRGGAREFGKLFF. Variable domain in full (rest from reference TRBV27 and TRBJ1-4): EAQVTQNPRYLITVTGKKLTVTCSQNMNHEYMSWYRQDPGLGLRQIYYSMNVEVTDKGDVPEGYKVSRKEKRNFPLILESPSPNQTSLYFCASRGGAREFGKLFFGSGTQLSVL.

This clonotype was seen a handful of times. The V and J genes are TRBV20-1 and TRBJ1-4; unclear D gene. The V gene's germline CDR1 is DFQATT and CDR2 SNEGSKA (reference sequence). CDR3 length: 13 amino acids. Trimming cost V 3 bases and J 6 bases, with 11 bases left between them. As DNA, the CDR3 is TGCAGTGCTAGTTCGGTAGCGGATGAAAAACTGTTTTTT. This sequence encodes CSASSVADEKLFF.

This clonotype was picked up a small number of times. This rearrangement joins TRBV5-6 to TRBJ2-6; 8 bases align to TRBD1. This CDR3 is built from 17 residues. The germline gives CDR1 SGHDT, CDR2 YYEEEE. J was trimmed by 0 bases and V by 6 bases; bases with no gene match: 8. CDR3: CASTATGVPSGANVLTF. In DNA, the CDR3 is TGTGCCAGCACTGCGACAGGGGTACCCTCTGGGGCCAACGTCCTGACTTTC. Variable domain in full (rest from reference TRBV5-6 and TRBJ2-6): DAGVTQSPTHLIKTRGQQVTLRCSPKSGHDTVSWYQQALGQGPQFIFQYYEEEERQRGNFPDRFSGHQFPNYSSELNVNALLLGDSALYLCASTATGVPSGANVLTFGAGSRLTVL.

The V call is TRBV18, the J call TRBJ1-6, with unresolved D. Trimming removed 3 bases at V and 5 bases at J, with 14 bases between. CDR1 and CDR2 (germline): KGHSH, LQKENI. The CDR3 contains 16 residues. CDR3 DNA sequence: TGTGCCAGCTCACCTCGGGCCGTAACTAATAATTCACCCCTCCACTTT. It translates to CASSPRAVTNNSPLHF.

V is TRBV10-3 and J is TRBJ2-5, with TRBD2 as a possible D gene (5 bases). The DNA end is more similar to TRBJ2-1, so the J call may be wrong. The V gene's germline CDR1 is ENHRY and CDR2 SYGVKD. The CDR3 runs 17 residues. CDR3 sequence: CAISEPRRAASQETQFF. The CDR3, as DNA: TGTGCCATCAGTGAGCCCAGACGAGCGGCGAGCCAAGAGACCCAGTTCTTC.

This clonotype was found a few times. The chain recombines TRBV20-1 with TRBJ2-3; D perhaps matches TRBD2 (6 bases). CDR3 size: 15 residues. Germline V gene lookup returns CDR1 DFQATT and CDR2 SNEGSKA (reference sequence). Trimming removed 1 base from V and 1 base from J, with 12 bases in between. For the CDR3, the DNA is TGCAGTGCTAGAGTACGGGAGTGGGGCACAGATACGCAGTATTTT. As protein: CSARVREWGTDTQYF.

The V and J genes are TRBV4-2 and TRBJ1-1, with 8 bases that match TRBD1. From germline, CDR1 is LGHNA and CDR2 YNFKEQ. The CDR3 has 17 amino acids. Unmatched junction bases numbered 14, after V lost 5 bases and J lost 3 bases. The CDR3 loop reads CASSEFNRGNKDTEAFF. In nucleotides, the CDR3 is TGTGCCAGCAGCGAATTTAACAGGGGGAACAAGGACACTGAAGCTTTCTTT.

A few counts support this clonotype. V usage is TRBV4-1 and J usage is TRBJ2-3, with 12 bases aligning to TRBD2. Germline V gives CDR1 MGHRA, CDR2 YSYEKL. With 5 bases clipped from V and 5 bases from J, the junction kept 8 bases outside the gene matches. There are 16 residues in the CDR3. This chain's CDR3 is CASSTALAGGRDTQYF. CDR3 DNA sequence: TGCGCCAGCAGCACAGCACTAGCGGGGGGCAGAGATACGCAGTATTTT.

This clonotype was found a few times. This rearrangement joins TRBV25-1 to TRBJ1-6, with unresolved D. CDR3 length: 13 amino acids. CDR1 is MGHDK, CDR2 SYGVNS, per germline. Between the trimmed V and J ends, which lost 0 bases and 4 bases, there was a span of 1 base. The DNA of the CDR3 is TGTGCCAGCAGTGAATATTATAATTCACCCCTCCACTTT. Encoded protein: CASSEYYNSPLHF.

The chain carries TRBV12-3 or TRBV12-4 and TRBJ1-2; tentative D call: TRBD1 (5 bases). V dropped 2 bases and J dropped 9 bases, with 10 bases sitting between them. The CDR3 contains 12 residues. The CDR3 spells CASSLWGDSYTF. CDR3 coding DNA: TGTGCCAGCAGTTTATGGGGGGATAGCTACACCTTC.

At least ten counts were recorded for this clonotype. The V call is TRBV20-1, the J call TRBJ2-1; either TRBD1 or TRBD2 may supply D (5 bases each). V dropped 7 bases and J dropped 10 bases, with 17 bases sitting between them. Germline V gene data show CDR1 as DFQATT and CDR2 as SNEGSKA (reference sequence). CDR3 length equals 12 residues. CDR3 coding DNA: TGCAGTGGAGGGTCCCCGGCAGGGGAGCAGTTCTTC. It encodes CSGGSPAGEQFF.

This clonotype was seen repeatedly, ten times or more. CDR3 sequence reads: CASSSGPSTDTQYF. In DNA form, the CDR3 reads TGTGCCAGCAGCTCGGGGCCGAGCACAGATACGCAGTATTTT. The V and J genes are TRBV7-3 and TRBJ2-3; D is tentatively TRBD1 or TRBD2 (5 bases each). Germline CDR1 SGHTA, CDR2 FQGTGA. V lost 4 bases to trimming and J lost 0 bases, with 8 bases between them. The CDR3 length is 14 residues.

CDR3 DNA: TGTGCCGGCTCAGGCCCAGAAAATCGTGAAGAGACCCAGTACTTC. It encodes CAGSGPENREETQYF. This chain uses TRBV7-9 with TRBJ2-5; D gene unclear. Germline CDR1 SEHNR, CDR2 FQNEAQ (reference sequence). V lost 11 bases to trimming and J lost 3 bases, with 22 bases between them. This CDR3 has 15 residues.